Following are 27 T cell receptor beta chains from one sample sequenced in a study of shared clonotypes between healthy human individuals. Profiling relied on immunoSEQ multiplex PCR, and the TCRdb table lists in-frame clones only, not all of them. The sample lists approximately 740,000 clones; roughly 92% were seen once. CD45RO-negative, CCR7-selected cells formed the naive CD8 fraction, which excluded terminally differentiated effector memory CD45RA+ cells. Sequencing was performed on naive CD8+ T cells sorted from blood. The receptors originated from a man aged 30-40 years in good health.

This clone was recorded once. This chain uses TRBV6-6 with TRBJ2-7; 11 positions match TRBD2. V shed 7 bases, J shed 3 bases, and the junction held 8 bases outside the gene matches. From germline, CDR1 is MNHNY and CDR2 SVGAGI (reference sequence). The CDR3 is 15 amino acids. The CDR3, as DNA: TGTGCCAGCACAAGGCTAGCGGGAGGAGGCTACGAGCAGTACTTC. Amino acid sequence: CASTRLAGGGYEQYF.

With respect to this clone: Within the sample, other DNA sequences also encode this same CDR3. CDR3 region: CSVERQGAYEQYF. The CDR3 DNA follows: TGCAGCGTTGAACGACAGGGGGCCTACGAGCAGTACTTC. The chain couples TRBV29-1 to TRBJ2-7; 9 nucleotides agree with TRBD1. V lost 2 bases and J lost 2; bases outside the gene matches: 1. This CDR3 comprises 13 residues. From germline, CDR1 is SQVTM and CDR2 ANQGSEA.

This clone was counted a single time. The chain combines TRBV2 with TRBJ1-3; D may be TRBD1 (6 bases). CDR3 length: 14 amino acids. Germline V gene lookup returns CDR1 SNHLY and CDR2 FYNNEI. V was clipped by 6 bases and J by 4 bases, with 13 bases between them. The CDR3 DNA is TGTGCCAGCAGCCGAACAGGGTTCGGAAACACCATATATTTT. It is translated as CASSRTGFGNTIYF.

This chain connects TRBV5-4 to TRBJ2-3; D might be TRBD1 or TRBD2, each matching 7 bases. The ends were cut back, 5 bases at V and 3 bases at J, with 22 bases in the middle. CDR1 and CDR2 (germline): SGHNT, YYREEE (reference sequence). The length of the CDR3 is 17 residues. CDR3 coding DNA: TGTGCCAGCAGTCCGGGGGGTTTGGGACAGACAACAGATACGCAGTATTTT. This gives the protein CASSPGGLGQTTDTQYF.

This clone was detected a few times. The V call is TRBV28, the J call TRBJ1-5, with D possibly TRBD1 on 6 matching bases. CDR3 size: 15 residues. V lost 6 bases and J 3 bases, leaving 15 bases between the germline ends. Germline V gives CDR1 MDHEN, CDR2 SYDVKM. Here the CDR3 reads CASRVRDNFNQPQHF. The CDR3, as DNA: TGTGCCAGCAGGGTCCGGGACAACTTCAATCAGCCCCAGCATTTT.

V is TRBV4-2 and J is TRBJ1-5, with unresolved D. This CDR3 has 13 residues. The germline CDR1 and CDR2 sequences are LGHNA and YNFKEQ. V was clipped by 5 bases and J by 3 bases, with 8 bases between them. The DNA of the CDR3 is TGTGCCAGCAGCTTAACTGACAATCAGCCCCAGCATTTT. Amino acid sequence: CASSLTDNQPQHF.

Note on this clone: This same CDR3 is encoded by further DNA sequences in the sample. The J gene is TRBJ2-4, the V gene TRBV27; D is ambiguous. Germline CDR1 is MNHEY and CDR2 is SMNVEV (reference sequence). Trimming pared 0 bases from V and 1 base from J, leaving 1 base between. This CDR3 has 13 residues. The CDR3, as DNA: TGTGCCAGCAGTTTATCGGCCAAAAACATTCAGTACTTC. As protein: CASSLSAKNIQYF.

The chain couples TRBV11-2 to TRBJ2-7; unclear D gene. V lost 1 base to trimming and J lost 4 bases, with 11 bases between them. Germline V gene data show CDR1 as SGHAT and CDR2 as FQNNGV. The length of the CDR3 is 14 residues. The CDR3 sequence: CASSLAAATYEQYF. The CDR3 DNA reads TGTGCCAGCAGCTTAGCCGCGGCAACGTACGAGCAGTACTTC. Supplemented by reference TRBV11-2 and TRBJ2-7, the full variable domain reads EAGVAQSPRYKIIEKRQSVAFWCNPISGHATLYWYQQILGQGPKLLIQFQNNGVVDDSQLPKDRFSAERLKGVDSTLKIQPAKLEDSAVYLCASSLAAATYEQYFGPGTRLTVT.

V usage is TRBV28 and J usage is TRBJ2-3; D not certain. Deletions cut 6 bases from V and 4 bases from J, with 23 bases between. From germline, CDR1 is MDHEN and CDR2 SYDVKM. The CDR3 runs to 17 residues. The CDR3 nucleotides read TGTGCCAGCAGCGAATATTTCGGAAGGGATGATGCAGATACGCAGTATTTT. Its protein is CASSEYFGRDDADTQYF.

V and J are TRBV5-1 and TRBJ2-3; 8 bases match TRBD2. The trim removed 2 bases at V and 0 bases at J, leaving 2 bases unmatched. Germline assignment: CDR1 SGHRS and CDR2 YFSETQ. The CDR3 is made up of 15 amino acids. DNA for the CDR3: TGCGCCAGCAGCTTTAGGACTAGCAGCACAGATACGCAGTATTTT. Its protein is CASSFRTSSTDTQYF.

With respect to this clone: This CDR3 is also generated by other DNA sequences in the sample. V and J are TRBV6-6 and TRBJ2-7; D uncertain. Germline CDR1 reads MNHNY; CDR2 reads SVGAGI (reference sequence). The CDR3 has 12 residues. Trimming removed 0 bases from V and 0 bases from J, with 0 bases in between. In nucleotides, the CDR3 is TGTGCCAGCAGTTACTCCTCCTACGAGCAGTACTTC. Translating it yields CASSYSSYEQYF.

The chain carries TRBV7-3 and TRBJ2-1; D may correspond to TRBD1 or TRBD2 (5 bases each). The CDR3 runs to 16 residues. V was shortened by 5 bases and J by 2 bases, with 16 bases between the two germline ends. In germline, CDR1 is SGHTA, CDR2 FQGTGA. CDR3 DNA: TGTGCCAGCAGCCCAAGAGAGGGACGGGCCTACAATGAGCAGTTCTTC. It codes for CASSPREGRAYNEQFF.

The chain has TRBV9 and TRBJ2-2; weak D call: TRBD2 (6 bases). Between the trimmed V and J ends, which lost 4 bases and 2 bases, there was a span of 12 bases. Germline-derived CDR1 and CDR2 are SGDLS and YYNGEE. This CDR3 has 15 residues. This chain's CDR3 is CASSFLSGNTGELFF. CDR3 nucleotide sequence: TGTGCCAGCAGCTTCCTTAGCGGTAACACCGGGGAGCTGTTTTTT.

This chain connects TRBV4-1 to TRBJ2-1; D is uncertain. V lost 2 bases and J lost 0, with 11 bases in between. This CDR3 is 16 amino acids long. Germline CDR1 is MGHRA and CDR2 is YSYEKL. CDR3 sequence reads: CASSQKDPNSYNEQFF. The DNA for the CDR3 is TGCGCCAGCAGCCAAAAAGACCCCAACTCCTACAATGAGCAGTTCTTC.

The chain links TRBV28 to TRBJ2-7; 7 bases are shared with TRBD1. The V and J ends lost 1 base and 2 bases, in that order; junction bases with no gene match: 11. The CDR3 sequence is 17 residues long. CDR1 is MDHEN, CDR2 SYDVKM, per germline. The CDR3 is CASSLSDPRTGPYEQYF. The CDR3 DNA is TGTGCCAGCAGTTTATCAGATCCGAGGACAGGTCCCTACGAGCAGTACTTC.

This rearrangement joins TRBV7-9 to TRBJ1-1, with D unclear. Germline V gene lookup returns CDR1 SEHNR and CDR2 FQNEAQ (reference sequence). Trimming stripped 3 bases from V and 1 base from J, with 9 bases between. This CDR3 spans 14 amino acids. Here the CDR3 reads CASSFGSSNTEAFF. The CDR3 region has the DNA TGTGCCAGCAGCTTCGGCAGTTCGAACACTGAAGCTTTCTTT.

The chain employs TRBV7-2 and TRBJ2-7; 8 nucleotides align to TRBD1. The CDR3 extends over 15 amino acids. Germline values: CDR1 SGHTA, CDR2 FQGNSA. J was trimmed by 4 bases and V by 5 bases; bases with no gene match: 10. CDR3: CASSRTGKGSYEQYF. The CDR3, as DNA: TGTGCCAGCAGCCGGACAGGGAAGGGTTCTTACGAGCAGTACTTC.

The CDR3 is CASSPNGDTQYF. CDR3 in DNA: TGTGCCAGCAGTCCAAATGGTGATACGCAGTATTTT. J is TRBJ2-3 and V is TRBV6-5; D not resolved. Germline V gives CDR1 MNHEY, CDR2 SVGAGI. This CDR3 comprises 12 residues. The V end lost 5 bases, the J end lost 6 bases, and 9 bases lay between the germline ends.

The chain is built from TRBV7-1 and TRBJ1-1, with 8 bases fitting TRBD1. TRBV7-1 is an open reading frame, and its role is uncertain. The CDR3 covers 17 residues. V was pared by 5 bases and J by 1 base, with 12 bases of the junction left unmatched. The CDR3 sequence is CASSGRARTGPNTEAFF. DNA of the CDR3: TGTGCCAGCAGCGGAAGAGCCAGGACAGGGCCGAACACTGAAGCTTTCTTT.

The chain combines TRBV5-1 with TRBJ1-1; no definite D call. CDR3 length: 11 amino acids. V lost 3 bases to trimming and J lost 11 bases, with 11 bases between them. CDR1 is SGHRS, CDR2 YFSETQ, per germline. The CDR3 DNA reads as TGCGCCAGCAGCTCGGCCGTTGGGGCTTTCTTT. Its translation is CASSSAVGAFF.

The gene calls are TRBV2 and TRBJ2-7; the match to TRBD1 covers 9 bases. CDR3 length: 13 residues. J gave up 5 bases and V 6 bases, and 5 bases lay outside the gene matches. From germline, CDR1 is SNHLY and CDR2 FYNNEI. Here the CDR3 reads CASRRTGDHEQYF. The CDR3 DNA reads as TGTGCCAGCAGGAGGACAGGGGACCACGAGCAGTACTTC. Full variable domain (missing parts from reference TRBV2 and TRBJ2-7): EPEVTQTPSHQVTQMGQEVILRCVPISNHLYFYWYRQILGQKVEFLVSFYNNEISEKSEIFDDQFSVERPDGSNFTLKIRSTKLEDSAMYFCASRRTGDHEQYFGPGTRLTVT.

The V call is TRBV28, the J call TRBJ1-2; D gene unclear. There are 13 residues in the CDR3. Germline V gives CDR1 MDHEN, CDR2 SYDVKM. The V gene lost 3 bases and the J gene lost 2 bases, with 7 bases spanning the gap. The CDR3 reads CASSFRANYGYTF. DNA of the CDR3: TGTGCCAGCAGTTTTCGGGCCAACTATGGCTACACCTTC.

The chain is built from TRBV15 and TRBJ2-1; D call uncertain. CDR3 size: 12 residues. Germline assignment: CDR1 LNHNV and CDR2 YYDKDF (reference sequence). V was shortened by 1 base and J by 6 bases, with 4 bases between the two germline ends. The CDR3, as DNA: TGTGCCACCAGCAGAGGACGCAATGAGCAGTTCTTC. This translates into CATSRGRNEQFF.

The V gene is TRBV27, the J gene TRBJ1-2; unclear D gene. The CDR3 is 13 amino acids. The V end lost 0 bases, the J end lost 8 bases, and 10 bases lay between the germline ends. In germline, CDR1 is MNHEY, CDR2 SMNVEV (reference sequence). CDR3 sequence (DNA): TGTGCCAGCAGTTTATCGAGTAGGAGGGGCTACACCTTC. Protein product: CASSLSSRRGYTF.

V and J are TRBV2 and TRBJ1-2; D is unresolved. Trimming took 3 bases from V and 4 from J, leaving 9 bases between them. Germline V lookup: CDR1 SNHLY, CDR2 FYNNEI. This CDR3 is built from 13 residues. The CDR3 loop is CASSDMAIYGYTF. The CDR3 nucleotides read TGTGCCAGCAGTGATATGGCCATCTATGGCTACACCTTC. Supplemented by reference TRBV2 and TRBJ1-2, the full variable domain reads EPEVTQTPSHQVTQMGQEVILRCVPISNHLYFYWYRQILGQKVEFLVSFYNNEISEKSEIFDDQFSVERPDGSNFTLKIRSTKLEDSAMYFCASSDMAIYGYTFGSGTRLTVV.

The V call is TRBV7-9, the J call TRBJ2-3; either TRBD1 or TRBD2 may fit D (6 bases each). Trimming removed 1 base from V and 3 bases from J, with 20 bases in between. There are 18 residues in the CDR3. The germline V gene has CDR1 SEHNR and CDR2 FQNEAQ (reference sequence). CDR3 sequence: CASSLGWGRKGGTDTQYF. CDR3 nucleotide sequence: TGTGCCAGCAGCTTAGGATGGGGGCGGAAAGGAGGGACAGATACGCAGTATTTT.

The chain uses TRBV5-4 and TRBJ1-1, with no clear D. V dropped 2 bases and J dropped 3 bases, with 8 bases sitting between them. Germline V gene data show CDR1 as SGHNT and CDR2 as YYREEE (reference sequence). This CDR3 region has 13 residues. The CDR3 protein is CASSLQVDTEAFF. The CDR3 coding sequence is TGTGCCAGCAGCTTACAAGTGGACACTGAAGCTTTCTTT.